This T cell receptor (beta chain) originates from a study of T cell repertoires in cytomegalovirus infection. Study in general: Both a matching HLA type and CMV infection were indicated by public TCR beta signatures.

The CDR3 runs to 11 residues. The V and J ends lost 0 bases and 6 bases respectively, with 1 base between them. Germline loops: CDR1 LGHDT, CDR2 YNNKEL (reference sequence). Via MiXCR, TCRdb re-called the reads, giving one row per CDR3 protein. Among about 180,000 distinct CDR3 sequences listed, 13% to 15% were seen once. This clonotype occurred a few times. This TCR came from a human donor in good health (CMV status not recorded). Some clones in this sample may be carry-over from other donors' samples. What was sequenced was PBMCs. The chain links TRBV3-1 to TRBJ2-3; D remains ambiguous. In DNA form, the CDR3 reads TGTGCCAGCAGCCAAGATGATACGCAGTATTTT. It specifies CASSQDDTQYF.